This passage covers 20 T cell receptor beta chains from one sample sequenced in a study of blood T cell repertoires in COVID-19. The protocol was immunoSEQ multiplex PCR, while the TCRdb copy is restricted to in-frame clones and leaves out a portion. The table records about 300,000 clones, around 86% of them present only once. Sequenced: peripheral blood. All receptors derive from a woman aged 50 to 60 with acute or convalescent COVID-19.

The chain combines TRBV27 with TRBJ1-2; D might be TRBD1 (6 bases). Trimming removed 6 bases from V and 4 bases from J, with 24 bases in between. The germline gives CDR1 MNHEY, CDR2 SMNVEV (reference sequence). The CDR3 runs 17 residues. The DNA of the CDR3 is TGTGCCAGCAGCCCTAGTCGTTTAGGTTACAGGGCCTATGGCTACACCTTC. Translating gives CASSPSRLGYRAYGYTF.

The V and J genes are TRBV18 and TRBJ2-3; weak D call: TRBD2 (5 bases). Trimming cost V 6 bases and J 5 bases, with 21 bases left between them. From germline, CDR1 is KGHSH and CDR2 LQKENI. CDR3 size: 16 residues. CDR3 bases: TGTGCCAGCTCCGACTATGTAGGGTCCACCGGAGATACGCAGTATTTT. Translation gives CASSDYVGSTGDTQYF.

The chain recombines TRBV3-1 (or the pseudogene TRBV3-2) with TRBJ2-5, with D possibly matching TRBD2 (7 bases). Germline values: CDR1 LGHDT, CDR2 YNNKEL (reference sequence). V lost 2 bases and J 4 bases, leaving 11 bases between the germline ends. This CDR3 has 14 amino acids. CDR3 loop: CASSQQGRVETQYF. CDR3 DNA sequence: TGTGCCAGCAGCCAACAGGGGAGGGTAGAGACCCAGTACTTC.

The V gene is TRBV5-4, the J gene TRBJ1-6; 8 bases align to TRBD1. The CDR3 has 15 residues. Germline V gene sequence: CDR1 SGHNT, CDR2 YYREEE (reference sequence). V was pared by 3 bases and J by 7 bases, with 6 bases of the junction left unmatched. CDR3 sequence reads: CASSYRTGRNSPLHF. CDR3 DNA sequence: TGTGCCAGCAGCTATCGGACAGGGAGGAATTCACCCCTCCACTTT.

The genes are TRBV6-5 and TRBJ1-5; D is unclear. CDR1 is MNHEY, CDR2 SVGAGI, per germline. The CDR3 loop spans 14 amino acids. V shed 0 bases and J shed 9 bases, with 12 bases lying between them. The CDR3: CASSYSPPPGPQHF. The CDR3 nucleotides read TGTGCCAGCAGTTACTCGCCGCCTCCGGGGCCCCAGCATTTT.

The table lists this clone with a count of one. V is TRBV19 and J is TRBJ2-7; 8 nucleotides match TRBD2. This CDR3 has 14 residues. Germline trimming cut 5 bases from V and 3 bases from J; bases unmatched to any gene: 6. The germline gives CDR1 LNHDA, CDR2 SQIVND (reference sequence). The CDR3 nucleotides read TGTGCCAGTAGTCCGGGGACTAGTTTCTACGAGCAGTACTTC. It yields the protein CASSPGTSFYEQYF.

The chain links TRBV5-5 to TRBJ2-1, with TRBD2 matching over 16 bases. This CDR3 comprises 20 residues. Trimming took 4 bases from V and 7 from J; bases not matched to a gene: 17. The V gene's germline CDR1 is SGHKS and CDR2 YYEKEE (reference sequence). CDR3 coding DNA: TGTGCCAGCAGCGAATTCGGGACTAGCGGGAGGGCTTGGAGTTATAATGAGCAGTTCTTC. Encoded protein: CASSEFGTSGRAWSYNEQFF.

As regards this clone: One junction end disagrees with the germline gene, perhaps due to a read error. The V gene is TRBV28, the J gene TRBJ2-1; 7 nucleotides agree with TRBD2. The germline CDR1 and CDR2 sequences are MDHEN and SYDVKM. CDR3 length: 13 residues. The CDR3 coding sequence is TGTGCCAGCAGTTTAGGGTCTACGCTAGCGGTAATCTTC. It is translated as CASSLGSTLAVIF. Using reference TRBV28 and TRBJ2-1 for the parts outside the CDR3, the full variable domain is DVKVTQSSRYLVKRTGEKVFLECVQDMDHENMFWYRQDPGLGLRLIYFSYDVKMKEKGDIPEGYSVSREKKERFSLILESASTNQTSMYLCASSLGSTLAVIFGPGTRLTVL.

J is TRBJ2-1 and V is TRBV27; 7 bases are a match to TRBD2. This CDR3 contains 15 residues. Losses at the gene ends were 2 bases for V and 5 bases for J; bases not matched to a gene: 6. Germline lookup yields CDR1 MNHEY and CDR2 SMNVEV (reference sequence). The DNA of the CDR3 is TGTGCCAGCAGTTTAAGCGGGATTTCAAACAATGAGCAGTTCTTC. This sequence encodes CASSLSGISNNEQFF.

The V call is TRBV18, the J call TRBJ2-7, with TRBD2 identical over 9 bases. Germline V gene sequence: CDR1 KGHSH, CDR2 LQKENI. The CDR3 sequence is 14 residues long. The V gene end was trimmed by 6 bases and the J gene end by 1 base; junction bases not matched to a gene: 4. The CDR3 loop reads CASSSTSGSYEQYF. In nucleotides, the CDR3 is TGTGCCAGCTCGTCGACTAGCGGTTCCTACGAGCAGTACTTC.

This rearrangement joins TRBV27 to TRBJ2-7; D gene uncertain. The germline V gene encodes CDR1 MNHEY and CDR2 SMNVEV (reference sequence). Between the trimmed V and J ends, which lost 6 bases and 6 bases, there was a span of 9 bases. This CDR3 is built from 11 residues. The CDR3 coding sequence is TGTGCCAGCAGGACCCACAGCGAGCAGTACTTC. This translates into CASRTHSEQYF.

The chain employs TRBV7-2 and TRBJ2-3; possible D gene TRBD2, 5 bases. V shed 2 bases and J shed 0 bases, with 12 bases lying between them. The CDR3 is made up of 16 amino acids. Per germline, CDR1 SGHTA and CDR2 FQGNSA. The CDR3: CASSLLAVTSTDTQYF. CDR3 bases: TGTGCCAGCAGCTTACTAGCAGTAACTAGCACAGATACGCAGTATTTT.

The V and J genes are TRBV29-1 and TRBJ2-7, with D possibly being TRBD1 (5 bases). Germline CDR1 is SQVTM and CDR2 is ANQGSEA. The germline V and J ends were trimmed by 3 bases and 0 bases, with 9 bases remaining between them. The CDR3 length is 13 residues. The CDR3 DNA reads TGCAGCGTTGAGGAGACAGCCTCCTACGAGCAGTACTTC. Protein: CSVEETASYEQYF.

CDR3 in amino acids: CASGASGRANEQFF. As DNA, the CDR3 is TGTGCCAGCGGGGCTAGCGGGAGGGCCAATGAGCAGTTCTTC. This chain connects TRBV9 to TRBJ2-1; 12 positions agree with TRBD2. Germline V gives CDR1 SGDLS, CDR2 YYNGEE. The CDR3 consists of 14 residues. The ends lost 7 bases at V and 6 bases at J; junction bases unmatched: 5. The whole variable domain, remainder taken from reference TRBV9 and TRBJ2-1, is DSGVTQTPKHLITATGQRVTLRCSPRSGDLSVYWYQQSLDQGLQFLIQYYNGEERAKGNILERFSAQQFPDLHSELNLSSLELGDSALYFCASGASGRANEQFFGPGTRLTVL.

This chain connects TRBV4-3 to TRBJ2-7, with D maybe TRBD2 (5 bases). This CDR3 comprises 15 residues. Trimming left V 0 bases short and J 2 bases short, with 11 bases between. The germline V gene encodes CDR1 LGHNA and CDR2 YSLEER. The CDR3: CASSQDRGSTYEQYF. In DNA form, the CDR3 reads TGCGCCAGCAGCCAAGATCGGGGTAGCACCTACGAGCAGTACTTC.

The genes are TRBV7-8 and TRBJ1-2; D possibly corresponds to TRBD1 (6 bases). V lost 4 bases and J 1 base, leaving 16 bases between the germline ends. There are 16 residues in the CDR3. Germline assignment: CDR1 SGHVS and CDR2 FQNEAQ. CDR3 coding DNA: TGTGCCAGCAGCTCTGATTGGATGGACAGTAACTATGGCTACACCTTC. Encoded protein: CASSSDWMDSNYGYTF.

The CDR3 here is CASSFSLSSYEQYF. The CDR3 DNA sequence: TGTGCCAGCAGCTTCTCACTTAGCTCCTACGAGCAGTACTTC. The V gene is TRBV11-2, the J gene TRBJ2-7, with D unresolved. Germline-derived CDR1 and CDR2 are SGHAT and FQNNGV. V was shortened by 3 bases and J by 0 bases, with 9 bases between the two germline ends. CDR3 length: 14 residues.

The rearrangement uses TRBV4-2 and TRBJ2-6, with 8 bases aligning to TRBD1. Trimming removed 2 bases from V and 2 bases from J; junction bases left unmatched: 20. This CDR3 is built from 22 residues. From germline, CDR1 is LGHNA and CDR2 YNFKEQ. CDR3 in amino acids: CASSQLYSSPGQATAGANVLTF. Here the CDR3 DNA reads TGTGCCAGCAGCCAATTATATTCGAGTCCGGGACAGGCGACGGCTGGGGCCAACGTCCTGACTTTC.

CDR3 region: CASSRRLAGSEGDEQYF. DNA for the CDR3: TGTGCCAGCAGCCGCAGACTAGCGGGATCGGAAGGCGACGAGCAGTACTTC. V gene TRBV7-6 combines with J gene TRBJ2-7; 11 nucleotides agree with TRBD2. There are 17 residues in the CDR3. Unmatched junction bases numbered 14, after V lost 5 bases and J lost 5 bases. CDR1 SGHVS and CDR2 FNYEAQ come from the germline V gene.

The J gene is TRBJ2-7, the V gene TRBV15; no clear D gene. Per germline, CDR1 LNHNV and CDR2 YYDKDF (reference sequence). The V and J ends lost 4 bases and 8 bases respectively, with 15 bases between them. The CDR3 runs 13 residues. CDR3 in amino acids: CATSTSDTPKQYF. The CDR3 bases are TGTGCCACCAGCACCTCAGACACCCCGAAGCAGTACTTC.